A selection of T cell receptor beta chains follows, all from one sample in a study of PD-L1 blockade in urothelial cancer. Produced via immunoSEQ multiplex PCR; TCRdb's table is partial and in-frame only. The sample has 30,000 to 40,000 clones; roughly 38% are singletons. The material sequenced was tumor tissue, taken before atezolizumab (anti-PD-L1) treatment. The receptors were gathered from a man in his fifties or sixties with urothelial cancer. Each CDR3 is given with its conserved first and last residue. Each record gives: V gene, D gene, clone size, J gene, CDR3 protein, CDR3 DNA. The D gene is left open where the match is weak. A row's size may be missing; if present it is once, few, many or a size class.

>TRBV14|.|.|TRBJ2-5
CASSQDKADRRRETQYF
TGTGCCAGCAGCCAAGACAAAGCGGACAGAAGGAGGGAGACCCAGTACTTC
>TRBV29-1|.|.|TRBJ1-2
CSVEVPPYGYTF
TGCAGCGTTGAAGTTCCACCATATGGCTACACCTTC
>TRBV11-3|TRBD2|few|TRBJ2-1
CASSLGTGRAGDEQFF
TGTGCCAGCAGCTTAGGTACTGGGAGGGCCGGGGATGAGCAGTTCTTC
>TRBV28|TRBD1|.|TRBJ1-2
CASSLWIQGDNGYTF
TGTGCCAGCAGTTTATGGATACAGGGGGACAATGGCTACACCTTC
>TRBV9|TRBD1|few|TRBJ2-1
CASSESTLRQGVSYNEQFF
TGTGCCAGCAGTGAATCGACTCTGCGGCAGGGGGTCTCCTACAATGAGCAGTTCTTC
>TRBV4-1|TRBD2|.|TRBJ2-3
CASSQGRASGDTQYF
TGCGCCAGCAGCCAAGGGAGGGCTAGCGGGGATACGCAGTATTTT
>TRBV6-8|TRBD2|medium-sized|TRBJ2-2
CASTGVAGGTGELFF
TGTGCCAGCACCGGCGTAGCGGGGGGTACCGGGGAGCTGTTTTTT
>TRBV11-3|TRBD2|few|TRBJ2-1
CASSLSGTSHEQFF
TGTGCCAGCAGCTTATCCGGGACTAGTCATGAGCAGTTCTTC
>TRBV6-4|.|.|TRBJ2-1
CASSDSSSDNEQFF
TGTGCCAGCAGTGACTCTTCAAGTGACAATGAGCAGTTCTTC
>TRBV18|.|.|TRBJ2-2
CASSYLAANTGELFF
TGTGCCAGCTCATATTTGGCGGCGAACACCGGGGAGCTGTTTTTT
>TRBV25-1|.|.|TRBJ1-1
CASSESGLKEAFF
TGTGCCAGCAGTGAATCGGGACTTAAAGAAGCTTTCTTT
>TRBV7-6|.|.|TRBJ1-6
CASSSQRGRNSPLHF
TGTGCCAGCAGCTCCCAGAGGGGGAGGAATTCACCCCTCCACTTT
>TRBV5-1|TRBD1|few|TRBJ1-1
CASSHGTGFTEAFF
TGCGCCAGCAGCCATGGGACAGGGTTCACTGAAGCTTTCTTT
>TRBV5-1|TRBD2|few|TRBJ2-1
CASSSPRGASGGSLNEQFF
TGCGCCAGCAGCTCACCCCGGGGGGCTAGCGGGGGGTCACTCAATGAGCAGTTCTTC
>TRBV6-8|TRBD1|.|TRBJ1-2
CASSYSTGGNYGYTF
TGTGCCAGCAGTTACTCGACAGGGGGAAACTATGGCTACACCTTT
>TRBV18|.|.|TRBJ1-3
CASSPASRNTIYF
TGTGCCAGCTCACCAGCGTCGAGAAACACCATATATTTT
>TRBV6-7|TRBD1|.|TRBJ2-2
CANGQGPTLNTGELFF
TGTGCCAACGGACAGGGGCCCACCTTGAACACCGGGGAGCTGTTTTTT
>TRBV14|.|.|TRBJ1-1
CASSQGKGRMNTEAFF
TGTGCCAGCAGCCAAGGAAAGGGGCGCATGAACACTGAAGCTTTCTTT
>TRBV7-2|.|.|TRBJ2-3
CASSLWRTDTQYF
TGTGCCAGCAGCTTATGGAGAACAGATACGCAGTATTTT
>TRBV18|.|once|TRBJ1-2
CASSPATENYGYTF
TGTGCCAGCTCACCGGCGACAGAGAACTATGGCTACACCTTC
>TRBV29-1|TRBD2|.|TRBJ2-3
CSVDGLAGASTDTQYF
TGCAGCGTTGATGGACTAGCGGGAGCTAGCACAGATACGCAGTATTTT
>TRBV11-3|.|few|TRBJ2-7
CASSHTATSYEQYF
TGTGCCAGCAGCCATACAGCAACTTCCTACGAGCAGTACTTC
>TRBV9|.|.|TRBJ1-3
CASSVGGTSGNTIYF
TGTGCCAGCAGCGTCGGCGGGACATCTGGAAACACCATATATTTT
>TRBV5-1|.|.|TRBJ1-2
CASSFSLLNYGYTF
TGCGCCAGCAGCTTCAGCCTACTTAACTATGGCTACACCTTC
>TRBV19|.|.|TRBJ2-7
CASSKAVSYEQYF
TGTGCCAGTAGTAAAGCAGTTTCCTACGAGCAGTACTTC
>TRBV30|.|.|TRBJ2-1
CAWSYRDEQFF
TGTGCCTGGAGTTACAGGGACGAGCAGTTCTTC
>TRBV11-3|TRBD2|many|TRBJ2-7
CASSPSTSGSLNEQYF
TGTGCCAGCAGTCCGTCGACTAGCGGGAGTCTAAACGAGCAGTACTTC
>TRBV6-8|.|few|TRBJ1-3
CASSYSPAPSSGNTIYF
TGTGCCAGCAGTTACTCGCCCGCGCCTAGCTCTGGAAACACCATATATTTT
>TRBV28|.|.|TRBJ1-5
CASGDGNTNQPQHF
TGTGCCAGCGGGGACGGTAATACGAATCAGCCCCAGCATTTT
>TRBV29-1|TRBD1|few|TRBJ1-6
CSARSGTVNSPLHF
TGCAGCGCAAGGTCCGGGACAGTGAATTCACCCCTCCACTTT
>TRBV11-3|.|few|TRBJ1-2
CASSLEATTNYGYTF
TGTGCCAGCAGCTTAGAGGCCACCACTAACTATGGCTACACCTTC
>TRBV16|TRBD1|once|TRBJ1-2
CASSQSRDRGGGYTF
TGTGCCAGCAGCCAATCGCGGGACAGGGGGGGCGGCTACACCTTC
>TRBV10-3|TRBD1|.|TRBJ1-4
CAISESRTGSLEKLFF
TGTGCCATCAGTGAGTCTAGGACAGGTAGTCTCGAAAAACTGTTTTTT
>TRBV9|TRBD1|few|TRBJ1-1
CASSASGTGGTEAFF
TGTGCCAGCAGTGCATCCGGGACAGGGGGCACTGAAGCTTTCTTT
>TRBV18|TRBD1|.|TRBJ1-1
CASSARQGNSGTEAFF
TGTGCCAGCTCAGCCCGACAGGGAAATTCGGGGACTGAAGCTTTCTTT
>TRBV19|.|few|TRBJ1-1
CASNTNMGTEAFF
TGTGCCAGTAACACAAACATGGGCACTGAAGCTTTCTTT
>TRBV6-8|TRBD1|few|TRBJ2-7
CASSFTTGGGGYF
TGTGCCAGCAGTTTTACCACAGGGGGAGGAGGGTACTTC
>TRBV28|TRBD1|once|TRBJ1-2
CASKGAKYGYTF
TGTGCCAGCAAGGGGGCAAAATATGGCTACACCTTC
>TRBV12-5|.|.|TRBJ1-3
CASGLLTGGSGNTIYF
TGTGCTAGTGGTCTCCTTACAGGTGGTTCTGGAAACACCATATATTTT
>TRBV1|.|.|TRBJ1-2
CTSSQDLRSDNYGYTF
TGCACCAGCAGCCAAGATCTACGAAGTGATAACTATGGCTACACCTTC
>TRBV5-1|.|few|TRBJ2-6
CASSLVGSGANVLTF
TGCGCCAGCAGCTTGGTAGGGTCTGGGGCCAACGTCCTGACTTTC
>TRBV6-8|TRBD2|few|TRBJ2-1
CASKPGLAGLPASYNEQFF
TGTGCCAGTAAACCGGGACTAGCGGGACTCCCCGCTTCTTACAATGAGCAGTTCTTC
>TRBV23-1|.|few|TRBJ2-3
CASSQGGTPTDTQYF
TGCGCCAGCAGTCAAGGGGGGACACCCACAGATACGCAGTATTTT
>TRBV18|.|.|TRBJ2-7
CASSVRGDGSYEQYF
TGTGCCAGCTCAGTCAGGGGAGATGGCTCCTACGAGCAGTACTTC
>TRBV14|.|.|TRBJ2-7
CASSQGTGGASYEQYF
TGTGCCAGCAGCCAAGGCACGGGGGGCGCTTCCTACGAGCAGTACTTC
>TRBV9|.|few|TRBJ2-7
CASSFTSYEQYF
TGTGCCAGCAGTTTTACTTCCTACGAGCAGTACTTC
>TRBV19|.|.|TRBJ2-3
CASSIGESQYF
TGTGCCAGTAGTATAGGAGAATCGCAGTATTTT
>TRBV29-1|.|.|TRBJ2-6
CSATSGANVLTF
TGCAGCGCTACTTCTGGGGCCAACGTCCTGACTTTC
>TRBV18|.|.|TRBJ1-1
CASSPQQGMNTEAFF
TGTGCCAGCTCACCACAGCAGGGAATGAACACTGAAGCTTTCTTT
>TRBV5-1|TRBD2|once|TRBJ2-3
CASSLGRGGPDTQYF
TGCGCCAGCAGCTTGGGTCGGGGGGGCCCAGATACGCAGTATTTT
>TRBV15|.|.|TRBJ1-3
CATSRDWTTGNTIYF
TGTGCCACCAGCAGAGATTGGACCACGGGGAACACCATATATTTT
>TRBV18|TRBD1|.|TRBJ2-1
CASSPGAGGTYNEQFF
TGTGCCAGCTCACCAGGTGCAGGGGGAACCTACAATGAGCAGTTCTTC